One sample yielded the 19 T cell receptor beta chains listed below, sequenced in a study of shared clonotypes between healthy human individuals. The method was immunoSEQ multiplex PCR; TCRdb's version includes in-frame clones alone and lacks a portion of them. The sample consists of roughly 2,300,000 clones, under 95% of them appearing once. Material for sequencing was naive CD4+ T cells from PBMCs. Subset: CD45RA+ positively selected. These receptors all stem from a man between 18 and 29 years old in good health. Some clones in this sample may be carry-over from other donors' samples.

J is TRBJ2-3 and V is TRBV9; no clear D. The CDR3 is 12 residues long. V lost 4 bases to trimming and J lost 6 bases, with 9 bases between them. Germline V gives CDR1 SGDLS, CDR2 YYNGEE. This CDR3 is CASSPGWDTQYF. CDR3 bases: TGTGCCAGCAGCCCCGGGTGGGATACGCAGTATTTT.

The chain joins TRBV29-1 to TRBJ1-5; D remains ambiguous. Germline lookup yields CDR1 SQVTM and CDR2 ANQGSEA. The CDR3 consists of 12 residues. Trimming took 5 bases from V and 5 from J, leaving 10 bases between them. CDR3 protein: CSVSAWDQPQHF. CDR3 DNA sequence: TGCAGCGTTTCAGCTTGGGATCAGCCCCAGCATTTT.

This clone was recorded only once. The J gene is TRBJ2-6, the V gene TRBV9; TRBD1 might be the D (5 bases). The CDR3 is 16 residues long. Germline CDR1 SGDLS, CDR2 YYNGEE. V gave up 6 bases and J gave up 1 base, with 14 bases separating them. Here the CDR3 DNA reads TGTGCCAGCACCCGCCAGGGTGGATCTGGGGCCAACGTCCTGACTTTC. Translating it yields CASTRQGGSGANVLTF.

The chain links TRBV7-8 to TRBJ1-1; possibly TRBD1 for D (6 bases). This CDR3 is 14 amino acids long. V gave up 5 bases and J gave up 1 base, with 11 bases separating them. Germline CDR1 and CDR2: SGHVS and FQNEAQ. The CDR3 DNA sequence: TGTGCCAGCAGCCCGGGACATAGGAACACTGAAGCTTTCTTT. It translates to CASSPGHRNTEAFF.

This rearrangement joins TRBV28 to TRBJ1-5; no definite D call. V lost 5 bases and J lost 8, with 4 bases in between. The CDR3 runs 10 residues. The germline CDR1 and CDR2 sequences are MDHEN and SYDVKM. The CDR3 sequence: CASSQEPQHF. CDR3 coding DNA: TGTGCCAGCAGTCAGGAGCCCCAGCATTTT.

The rearrangement uses TRBV25-1 and TRBJ2-2, with TRBD2 matching 7 bases. V was pared by 7 bases and J by 3 bases, with 5 bases of the junction left unmatched. The CDR3 loop spans 14 amino acids. Germline V gene sequence: CDR1 MGHDK, CDR2 SYGVNS. CDR3 bases: TGTGCCAGCATGAAGGCGGGAGACACCGGGGAGCTGTTTTTT. It yields the protein CASMKAGDTGELFF.

The chain links TRBV5-1 to TRBJ2-2, with D tentatively TRBD1 (5 bases). The germline V gene encodes CDR1 SGHRS and CDR2 YFSETQ. Trimming removed 0 bases at V and 6 bases at J, with 12 bases between. The CDR3 extends over 15 amino acids. The CDR3 loop is CASSLVQGSPGELFF. CDR3 nucleotide sequence: TGCGCCAGCAGCTTGGTCCAGGGTTCCCCCGGGGAGCTGTTTTTT.

The chain links TRBV11-3 to TRBJ2-4; 8 bases are shared with TRBD1. Germline V CDR1 and CDR2: SGHNT, YENEEA. This CDR3 comprises 12 residues. J was trimmed by 9 bases and V by 5 bases; bases with no gene match: 3. The CDR3: CASSRTGSIQYF. For the CDR3, the DNA is TGTGCCAGCAGCCGGACAGGGAGCATTCAGTACTTC.

CDR3 nucleotide sequence: TGTGCCAGCAGCTTAGGGGCGGGGGGGTTTGAGGAGACCCAGTACTTC. It specifies CASSLGAGGFEETQYF. This rearrangement joins TRBV7-8 to TRBJ2-5; the match to TRBD2 covers 9 bases. This CDR3 is built from 16 residues. The germline V gene has CDR1 SGHVS and CDR2 FQNEAQ. V lost 1 base and J lost 5; bases outside the gene matches: 8.

The V call is TRBV19, the J call TRBJ2-3, with D perhaps TRBD1 (6 bases). Between the trimmed V and J ends, which lost 9 bases and 0 bases, there was a span of 13 bases. The CDR3 runs 14 residues. Germline-derived CDR1 and CDR2 are LNHDA and SQIVND (reference sequence). CDR3 residues: CASSLGASTDTQYF. In nucleotides, the CDR3 is TGTGCCAGCTCCCTGGGGGCGAGCACAGATACGCAGTATTTT. Supplemented by reference TRBV19 and TRBJ2-3, the full variable domain reads DGGITQSPKYLFRKEGQNVTLSCEQNLNHDAMYWYRQDPGQGLRLIYYSQIVNDFQKGDIAEGYSVSREKKESFPLTVTSAQKNPTAFYLCASSLGASTDTQYFGPGTRLTVL.

As for this clone: Other DNA sequences within the sample encode an identical CDR3. The chain recombines TRBV5-1 with TRBJ2-2; D gene ambiguous. V shed 0 bases and J shed 6 bases, with 6 bases lying between them. CDR3 length: 13 residues. Germline lookup yields CDR1 SGHRS and CDR2 YFSETQ. The CDR3: CASSLVPSGELFF. In DNA, the CDR3 is TGCGCCAGCAGCTTGGTGCCATCCGGGGAGCTGTTTTTT.

The chain joins TRBV14 to TRBJ2-2; tentatively, D is TRBD2 (5 bases). Trimming left V 5 bases short and J 3 bases short, with 13 bases between. The CDR3 extends over 15 amino acids. Germline V CDR1 and CDR2: SGHDN, FVKESK. CDR3 nucleotides: TGTGCCAGCAGCTATTTCAGCGGACACACCGGGGAGCTGTTTTTT. Protein: CASSYFSGHTGELFF. The variable domain in full, with the rest retrieved from reference TRBV14 and TRBJ2-2, is EAGVTQFPSHSVIEKGQTVTLRCDPISGHDNLYWYRRVMGKEIKFLLHFVKESKQDESGMPNNRFLAERTGGTYSTLKVQPAELEDSGVYFCASSYFSGHTGELFFGEGSRLTVL.

The chain joins TRBV28 to TRBJ2-1; 11 positions agree with TRBD2. V was clipped by 1 base and J by 6 bases; unmatched bases: 8. The germline gives CDR1 MDHEN, CDR2 SYDVKM. CDR3 size: 17 residues. CDR3 sequence: CASSLSLAGGRRNEQFF. The CDR3 DNA is TGTGCCAGCAGTTTATCCCTAGCGGGAGGACGACGCAATGAGCAGTTCTTC.

The rearrangement links TRBV6-1 to TRBJ1-2; D ambiguous. The CDR3 is 14 residues long. The V gene's germline CDR1 is MNHNS and CDR2 SASEGT. The V end lost 2 bases, the J end lost 4 bases, and 11 bases lay between the germline ends. CDR3 bases: TGTGCCAGCAGTGAAAGGGTCCCCCTCTATGGCTACACCTTC. It yields the protein CASSERVPLYGYTF.

The chain couples TRBV19 to TRBJ1-2; no clear D gene. V lost 3 bases, J lost 0 bases, and 11 bases lay in between. The CDR3 sequence is 15 residues long. Germline loops: CDR1 LNHDA, CDR2 SQIVND (reference sequence). CDR3: CASSITDRTNYGYTF. The DNA of the CDR3 is TGTGCCAGTAGTATCACAGATCGTACTAACTATGGCTACACCTTC.

The gene calls are TRBV5-1 and TRBJ2-3; D tentatively reads TRBD1 or TRBD2 (5 bases each). Trimming took off 4 bases at V and 2 bases at J, with 14 bases between the two ends. CDR1 SGHRS and CDR2 YFSETQ come from the germline V gene. The CDR3 length is 15 residues. The CDR3 loop reads CASSPRDAFTDTQYF. The CDR3, as DNA: TGCGCCAGCAGCCCCCGGGACGCCTTCACAGATACGCAGTATTTT.

The J gene is TRBJ2-5, the V gene TRBV19; 8 bases are a match to TRBD1. The J segment lost 4 bases and the V segment lost 10 bases, leaving 17 bases of the junction unmatched. From germline, CDR1 is LNHDA and CDR2 SQIVND (reference sequence). The CDR3 covers 16 residues. CDR3 in DNA: TGTGCCACCTCACCTCAGGGGGCCGGGACTTCAGAGACCCAGTACTTC. The encoded protein is CATSPQGAGTSETQYF.

The V gene is TRBV20-1, the J gene TRBJ1-5; D not resolved. Germline-derived CDR1 and CDR2 are DFQATT and SNEGSKA (reference sequence). The CDR3 totals 9 residues. The V end was cut by 5 bases, the J end by 11 bases, with 7 bases between. CDR3 bases: TGCAGTGCTGGGTTATCCCAGCATTTT. Protein: CSAGLSQHF.

Note on this clone: Compared with germline, one end of the junction differs, possibly owing to a read error. The chain combines TRBV7-6 with TRBJ2-5; 9 nucleotides agree with TRBD1. Germline V gene data show CDR1 as SGHVS and CDR2 as FNYEAQ. The CDR3 covers 14 residues. The DNA of the CDR3 is TGTGCCAGCAGCTCGGGACAGGGCCAAGGGACCCAGTACTTC. Translation gives CASSSGQGQGTQYF.